This TCR beta chain was found in a study of T cell changes during pregnancy in multiple sclerosis. CDR1 and CDR2 (germline): MNHEY, SMNVEV (reference sequence). J was trimmed by 5 bases and V by 1 base; bases with no gene match: 6. This CDR3 has 16 amino acids. The method was immunoSEQ multiplex PCR; TCRdb's version includes in-frame clones alone and lacks a portion of them. The data contain roughly 86,000 clones, around 92% of them seen just once; the ten biggest clones take up under 3%. The chain couples TRBV27 to TRBJ2-1, with 9 bases that match TRBD2. The sequenced sample was peripheral blood, obtained in the first trimester of pregnancy. The source of this sequence is a female donor with multiple sclerosis, enrolled in a pregnancy study. CDR3 bases: TGTGCCAGCAGTTTATTTAGTAGCGGGAGTAACAATGAGCAGTTCTTC. Its protein is CASSLFSSGSNNEQFF.